This TCR beta chain was found in a study of PD-1 blockade in mismatch repair-deficient tumors. For the study at large: Patients had around 11 mismatch repair-deficient cancer types, all previously treated and progressing. The study, taken as a whole, reports: Tumor-resident clones, often absent from pretreatment blood, expanded after pembrolizumab and then contracted.

The assay was immunoSEQ multiplex PCR, and TCRdb's table has in-frame clones only and misses some. Of approximately 120,000 clones listed, approximately 90% are singletons. All patients were mismatch repair deficient, assessed by either PCR or immunohistochemistry. TCR sequencing covered a few patients who responded to pembrolizumab. The germline V gene encodes CDR1 LNHDA and CDR2 SQIVND (reference sequence). The CDR3 is 14 residues long. Trimming cost V 3 bases and J 0 bases, with 6 bases left between them. Regarding this clone: Its antigen is unidentified.

The source of this sequence is an adult with mismatch repair-deficient cancer. Here the sequenced sample was peripheral blood, taken 44 weeks after starting pembrolizumab. The chain employs TRBV19 and TRBJ1-3, with D unclear. For the CDR3, the DNA is TGTGCCAGTAGTATTGGGTACTCTGGAAACACCATATATTTT. It codes for CASSIGYSGNTIYF.